This entry lists 12 T cell receptor beta chains sequenced from one sample in a study of cytomegalovirus exposure and HLA in healthy donors. The repertoire was sequenced with immunoSEQ multiplex PCR; TCRdb's copy has only in-frame clones and lacks some. The repertoire holds 170,000 or so clones, with approximately 84% as singletons. The sequencing input was PBMCs. The receptors were sampled from a woman aged 18-29 years in good health and CMV-seropositive.

The V and J genes are TRBV7-2 and TRBJ2-1; 13 bases map to TRBD2. This CDR3 is 15 amino acids long. Germline CDR1 and CDR2: SGHTA and FQGNSA. V was clipped by 4 bases and J by 10 bases; unmatched bases: 7. CDR3 region: CASSSLTSGGTEQFF. The CDR3 DNA reads as TGTGCCAGCAGCTCCCTGACTAGCGGGGGGACCGAGCAGTTCTTC.

The chain links TRBV6-5 to TRBJ2-3; 14 bases agree with TRBD2. Germline-derived CDR1 and CDR2 are MNHEY and SVGAGI. V shed 8 bases, J shed 5 bases, and the junction held 3 bases outside the gene matches. CDR3 size: 14 residues. The CDR3 DNA reads TGTGCCAGCGGGACTAGCGGGGGAATAGATACGCAGTATTTT. As protein: CASGTSGGIDTQYF.

The count of this clone is one. The chain links TRBV5-1 to TRBJ2-3; weak D call: TRBD1 (5 bases). V gave up 0 bases and J gave up 4 bases, with 18 bases separating them. This CDR3 has 17 amino acids. Germline V CDR1 and CDR2: SGHRS, YFSETQ. The CDR3: CASSLASTSWGSDTQYF. Here the CDR3 DNA reads TGCGCCAGCAGCTTGGCCAGCACGTCTTGGGGCTCAGATACGCAGTATTTT.

Note on this clone: The same CDR3 also results from other DNA sequences found in this sample. The chain's CDR3 is CASSPQGAGELFF. The DNA of the CDR3 is TGTGCCAGCTCACCCCAGGGGGCCGGGGAGCTGTTTTTT. This chain links TRBV18 with TRBJ2-2; 7 bases match TRBD1. The CDR3 is 13 residues long. In germline, CDR1 is KGHSH, CDR2 LQKENI. V lost 3 bases to trimming and J lost 6 bases; unmatched junction nucleotides: 1. The variable domain in full, completed from reference TRBV18 and TRBJ2-2, reads NAGVMQNPRHLVRRRGQEARLRCSPMKGHSHVYWYRQLPEEGLKFMVYLQKENIIDESGMPKERFSAEFPKEGPSILRIQQVVRGDSAAYFCASSPQGAGELFFGEGSRLTVL.

This clone was picked up a small number of times. This chain links TRBV2 with TRBJ2-7; weak D call: TRBD2 (5 bases). Trimming took off 5 bases at V and 1 base at J, with 12 bases between the two ends. Germline V lookup: CDR1 SNHLY, CDR2 FYNNEI. The CDR3 spans 14 residues. The CDR3 nucleotides read TGTGCCAGCAGTCCTCGGCGCGGGTCCTACGAGCAGTACTTC. This encodes CASSPRRGSYEQYF.

This clone was seen a few times. The chain links TRBV7-9 to TRBJ2-7; tentative D call: TRBD1 (6 bases). The germline gives CDR1 SEHNR, CDR2 FQNEAQ (reference sequence). There are 13 residues in the CDR3. Deletions cut 5 bases from V and 5 bases from J, with 13 bases between. The CDR3 DNA reads TGTGCCAGCAGCATCCGGGACAACGACGAGCAGTACTTC. Translation gives CASSIRDNDEQYF.

The chain carries TRBV5-1 and TRBJ1-1; D is unclear. The germline V gene encodes CDR1 SGHRS and CDR2 YFSETQ. This CDR3 is built from 16 residues. The V and J ends lost 0 bases and 4 bases respectively, with 16 bases between them. CDR3 region: CASSLEELTESTEAFF. CDR3 coding DNA: TGCGCCAGCAGCTTGGAAGAGCTCACAGAATCCACTGAAGCTTTCTTT. The whole variable domain, filled in from reference TRBV5-1 and TRBJ1-1, reads KAGVTQTPRYLIKTRGQQVTLSCSPISGHRSVSWYQQTPGQGLQFLFEYFSETQRNKGNFPGRFSGRQFSNSRSEMNVSTLELGDSALYLCASSLEELTESTEAFFGQGTRLTVV.

V usage is TRBV25-1 and J usage is TRBJ2-1; 7 bases are shared with TRBD2. This CDR3 is built from 15 residues. Germline V CDR1 and CDR2: MGHDK, SYGVNS. The V and J ends lost 3 bases and 8 bases, in that order; junction bases with no gene match: 10. The DNA for the CDR3 is TGTGCCAGCAGTGATTGGGGGGGGTCAGCTGATGAGCAGTTCTTC. This codes for CASSDWGGSADEQFF. Full variable domain (remainder filled in from reference TRBV25-1 and TRBJ2-1): EADIYQTPRYLVIGTGKKITLECSQTMGHDKMYWYQQDPGMELHLIHYSYGVNSTEKGDLSSESTVSRIRTEHFPLTLESARPSHTSQYLCASSDWGGSADEQFFGPGTRLTVL.

V usage is TRBV7-7 and J usage is TRBJ2-7; D is possibly TRBD2 (6 bases). The CDR3 length is 13 residues. CDR1 and CDR2 from the germline V gene are SSHAT and FNYEAQ (reference sequence). Between the trimmed V and J ends, which lost 5 bases and 6 bases, there was a span of 14 bases. As DNA, the CDR3 is TGTGCCAGCAGCCCGAGTCCGCGGGGCGAGCAGTACTTC. Protein sequence: CASSPSPRGEQYF.

This clone is a singleton in its sample. This chain links TRBV27 with TRBJ1-2; maybe TRBD1 (5 bases). V lost 5 bases and J lost 8, with 18 bases in between. The CDR3 contains 14 residues. Per germline, CDR1 MNHEY and CDR2 SMNVEV (reference sequence). This chain's CDR3 is CASSIHGGAGGYTF. CDR3 DNA: TGTGCCAGCAGTATCCATGGGGGAGCGGGAGGCTACACCTTC.

This chain uses TRBV7-7 with TRBJ2-7; a weak D match, TRBD2 (7 bases). Per germline, CDR1 SSHAT and CDR2 FNYEAQ (reference sequence). CDR3 size: 13 residues. The CDR3 is CAVSRGGAGEQYF. As DNA, the CDR3 is TGTGCTGTTAGCCGCGGGGGCGCGGGGGAGCAGTACTTC.

This clone showed up just once. The V call is TRBV11-2, the J call TRBJ2-7; possible D gene TRBD1, 5 bases. The germline V and J ends were trimmed by 0 bases and 1 base, with 7 bases remaining between them. Germline-derived CDR1 and CDR2 are SGHAT and FQNNGV. The CDR3 sequence is 14 residues long. CDR3 bases: TGTGCCAGCAGCTTAGAACGACAGTCCTACGAGCAGTACTTC. This codes for CASSLERQSYEQYF. Drawing the rest from reference TRBV11-2 and TRBJ2-7, the complete variable domain is EAGVAQSPRYKIIEKRQSVAFWCNPISGHATLYWYQQILGQGPKLLIQFQNNGVVDDSQLPKDRFSAERLKGVDSTLKIQPAKLEDSAVYLCASSLERQSYEQYFGPGTRLTVT.